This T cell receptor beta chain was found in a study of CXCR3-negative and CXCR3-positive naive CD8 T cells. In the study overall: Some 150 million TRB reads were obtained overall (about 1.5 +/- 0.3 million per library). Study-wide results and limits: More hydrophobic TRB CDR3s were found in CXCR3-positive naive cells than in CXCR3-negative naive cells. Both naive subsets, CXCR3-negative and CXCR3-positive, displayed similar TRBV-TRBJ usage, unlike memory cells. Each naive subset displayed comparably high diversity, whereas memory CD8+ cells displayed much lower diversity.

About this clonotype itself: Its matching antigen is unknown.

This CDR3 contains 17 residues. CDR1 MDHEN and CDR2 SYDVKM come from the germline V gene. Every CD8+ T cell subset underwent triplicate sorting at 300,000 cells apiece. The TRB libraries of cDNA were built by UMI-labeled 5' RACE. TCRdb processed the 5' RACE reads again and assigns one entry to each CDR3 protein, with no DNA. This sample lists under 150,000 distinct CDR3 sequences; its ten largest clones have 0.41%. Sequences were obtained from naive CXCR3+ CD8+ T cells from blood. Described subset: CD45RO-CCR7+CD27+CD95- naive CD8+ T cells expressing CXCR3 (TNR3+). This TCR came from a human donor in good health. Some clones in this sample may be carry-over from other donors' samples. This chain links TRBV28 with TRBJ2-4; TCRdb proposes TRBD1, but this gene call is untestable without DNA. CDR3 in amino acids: CASRSDRDPLAKNIQYF.